This is a list of T cell receptor beta chains from one sample in a study of Ad26.COV2.S vaccination and SARS-CoV-2 variants. Assay used: immunoSEQ multiplex PCR; TCRdb lists only in-frame clones, some missing. The sample carries hundreds of thousands of clones, around 86% recorded once. Source: peripheral blood, taken in a trial of Ad26.COV2.S vaccine versus placebo. All receptors derive from a person aged 18-60 years who received the Ad26.COV2.S COVID-19 vaccine or a placebo. CDR3s include the opening cysteine and the closing phenylalanine or tryptophan. D genes are given only for firm matches. Clone size, where shown, is once, few, many, or a class for clones that have expanded.

TRBJ2-2	TRBV6-5	14	-	-	TGTGCCAGCAGGGGACACGACAACACCGGGGAGCTGTTTTTT	CASRGHDNTGELFF
TRBJ1-2	TRBV20-1	11	-	-	TGCAGTGCTCCGCCGGATTATGGCTACACCTTC	CSAPPDYGYTF
TRBJ2-2	TRBV6-5	16	once	-	TGTGCCAGCAGTTACTCGCTGTTCCGGAACACCGGGGAGCTGTTTTTT	CASSYSLFRNTGELFF
TRBJ1-1	TRBV5-4	14	-	-	TGTGCCAGCAGCTTGCAGGGAGGGGGCACTGAAGCTTTCTTT	CASSLQGGGTEAFF
TRBJ2-4	TRBV4-3	15	-	-	TGCGCCAGCAGCCAAGATGTGGGGGGGCGGGACATTCAGTACTTC	CASSQDVGGRDIQYF
TRBJ2-5	TRBV7-9	13	once	-	TGTGCCAGCAGCTCACGACTAAAAGAGACCCAGTACTTC	CASSSRLKETQYF
TRBJ2-1	TRBV6-2/TRBV6-3	15	-	TRBD2	TGTGCCAGCAGTTACGGACTAGCGGGGGTGGATGAGCAGTTCTTC	CASSYGLAGVDEQFF
TRBJ2-1	TRBV9	16	-	TRBD1	TGTGCCAGCAGCGTAGCGGGACAGCGCTCCTACAATGAGCAGTTCTTC	CASSVAGQRSYNEQFF
TRBJ2-2	TRBV5-1	19	-	TRBD2	TGCGCCAGCAGCTTTACCCTAACTAGCGGGGGGCCGGACACCGGGGAGCTGTTTTTT	CASSFTLTSGGPDTGELFF
TRBJ1-5	TRBV7-8	15	-	-	TGTGCCAGCAGCCCCCTAGGGGGGGTAGGGCAGCCCCAGCATTTT	CASSPLGGVGQPQHF
TRBJ1-5	TRBV6-5	14	-	-	TGTGCCAGCAGAGGACGGGGGGGTAATCAGCCCCAGCATTTT	CASRGRGGNQPQHF
TRBJ1-1	TRBV20-1	12	-	-	TGCAGTGCTAGTTACCCAGCCACTGAAGCTTTCTTT	CSASYPATEAFF
TRBJ1-5	TRBV5-6	12	-	-	TGTGCCAGCAGCTTGGGAGATCAGCCCCAGCATTTT	CASSLGDQPQHF
TRBJ1-2	TRBV5-4	14	-	TRBD1	TGTGCCAGCAGATCACAGGGGGCGGACTATGGCTACACCTTC	CASRSQGADYGYTF
TRBJ1-5	TRBV3-1/TRBV3-2	14	-	-	TGTGCCAGCAGCCAGAGAGGGGGCAATCAGCCCCAGCATTTT	CASSQRGGNQPQHF
TRBJ1-3	TRBV4-2	15	-	-	TGTGCCAGCAGCCAAGGCCCCAGCTCTGGAAACACCATATATTTT	CASSQGPSSGNTIYF
TRBJ2-7	TRBV11-2	17	-	TRBD2	TGTGCCAGCAGCTCCAACGCTCGGGCTAGCGGGGGTTACGAGCAGTACTTC	CASSSNARASGGYEQYF
TRBJ2-1	TRBV5-1	17	once	TRBD2	TGCGCCAGCAGGCTGGGGGTGGGACTAGCAGCATACAATGAGCAGTTCTTC	CASRLGVGLAAYNEQFF
TRBJ1-1	TRBV30	12	-	-	TGTGCCTGGGACGATCGAAACACTGAAGCTTTCTTT	CAWDDRNTEAFF
TRBJ2-7	TRBV27	14	-	-	TGTGCCAGCAGTTTATTTAGCGGAGAGGGTGAGCAGTACTTC	CASSLFSGEGEQYF
TRBJ2-7	TRBV4-1	15	-	-	TGCGCCAGCAGCCAAGCCGGGAGTATGGGCTACGAGCAGTACTTC	CASSQAGSMGYEQYF
TRBJ2-2	TRBV29-1	14	once	-	TGCAGCGTTGGTTGGAACAGCCCCACCGGGGAGCTGTTTTTT	CSVGWNSPTGELFF
TRBJ2-7	TRBV4-2	17	-	-	TGTGCCAGCAGCCAAGATAGGTCGGGACACCTCTCCTACGAGCAGTACTTC	CASSQDRSGHLSYEQYF
TRBJ2-1	TRBV4-3	15	-	-	TGCGCCAGCAGCCAAGAGTCAGCTCCTAACTGGGAGCAGTTCTTC	CASSQESAPNWEQFF
TRBJ2-7	TRBV2	13	-	TRBD2	TGTGCCAGCGGGGAGCTAGCGGGTATCGACGGGTACTTC	CASGELAGIDGYF
TRBJ1-2	TRBV30	12	-	TRBD1	TGTGCCTGGTCACGGGACAGCTATGGCTACACCTTC	CAWSRDSYGYTF
TRBJ2-2	TRBV9	13	-	-	TGTGCCAGCAGCGTAGTTTGGGGCGGGGAGCTGTTTTTT	CASSVVWGGELFF
TRBJ2-6	TRBV5-1	15	-	TRBD1	TGCGCCAGCAGCCTTGACAGGGCTGGGGCCAACGTCCTGACTTTC	CASSLDRAGANVLTF
TRBJ1-2	TRBV5-4	15	-	-	TGTGCCAGCAGCTTCGCAGGGGATACAAACTATGGCTACACCTTC	CASSFAGDTNYGYTF